These T cell receptor beta chains were read from a single sample in a study of blood T cell repertoires in COVID-19. Sequenced by immunoSEQ multiplex PCR; TCRdb stores in-frame clones only, minus some. The sample consists of roughly 210,000 clones, around 80% of them appearing once. The sample taken for sequencing was peripheral blood. These receptors came from a woman over 75 with COVID-19, enrolled during active disease. Each CDR3 is given without its conserved first and last residue.

TRBV5-1,TRBJ1-6,ASSLSDGGSTPLH
TRBV5-1,TRBJ2-5,ASSLGSLQGTSQETQY
TRBV28,TRBJ2-1,ASSFNDRDEQF
TRBV6-5,TRBJ2-5,ASSYGGGQETQY
TRBV6-2/TRBV6-3,TRBJ2-7,ASSSIRARAYEQY
TRBV5-5,TRBJ1-2,ASSLGGNYGYT
TRBV19,TRBJ1-4,ASSTRQGRSEKLF
TRBV6-5,TRBJ2-1,ASIQGAYNEQF
TRBV29-1,TRBJ2-5,SVLSVETQY
TRBV6-2/TRBV6-3,TRBJ2-3,ASSYKRVYTDTQY
TRBV6-6,TRBJ2-1,ASREGLAGGNEQF
TRBV19,TRBJ1-5,ASRGQIFQPQH
TRBV3-1/TRBV3-2,TRBJ2-2,ASSPSGTTTGELF
TRBV7-2,TRBJ1-4,ASSLRGQQNEKLF
TRBV5-1,TRBJ1-3,ASSLSSSTGNTIY
TRBV6-1,TRBJ2-4,ASSADFLSPGQAPKNIQY
TRBV5-6,TRBJ2-1,ASSQTGASYNEQF
TRBV5-1,TRBJ2-4,ASSLGSGRSGSIQY
TRBV7-2,TRBJ1-6,ASSLAGGPLH
TRBV28,TRBJ1-4,ASSLHRGRATNEKLF
TRBV4-2,TRBJ2-3,ASSQRTLTDTQY
TRBV7-9,TRBJ2-3,ASSIRGEPGADTQY
TRBV28,TRBJ2-7,ASKGTGQGKQY
TRBV5-6,TRBJ2-1,ASNLAGAQYNEQF
TRBV19,TRBJ1-1,ASSMDRRINTEAF
TRBV6-5,TRBJ1-1,ASGLSWGVNTEAF
TRBV2,TRBJ2-5,ASRFFTSGGFETQY
TRBV7-2,TRBJ2-1,ASSLGTSGASRLNEQF
TRBV25-1,TRBJ1-6,ASAGQGNSPLH
TRBV6-1,TRBJ1-4,ASSEARGWEKLF
TRBV19,TRBJ2-6,ASSTQGSGANVLT
TRBV18,TRBJ1-2,ASSAKRGVGYT
TRBV18,TRBJ2-5,ASSPQGKEETQY
TRBV30,TRBJ1-4,AWSSGAGEKLF
TRBV6-5,TRBJ1-1,ASSRGQGEAF
TRBV4-1,TRBJ2-1,ASSQTLLAGGPTSYNEQF
TRBV5-1,TRBJ1-1,ASSMGQATMNTEAF
TRBV28,TRBJ1-2,ASSRPTDTNYGYT
TRBV4-1,TRBJ2-7,ASSQERGGYEQY
TRBV18,TRBJ2-1,ASSPQQTSYNEQF
TRBV19,TRBJ1-2,ASIPGQRSNYGYT
TRBV4-1,TRBJ1-2,ASSQDRTAGYGYT
TRBV7-2,TRBJ1-5,ASSLGVGAGQPQH
TRBV12-3/TRBV12-4,TRBJ1-1,ASSLQGLTEAF
TRBV7-3,TRBJ1-1,ASSRSGGSDTEAF
TRBV30,TRBJ2-5,AWSNGRQQETQY
TRBV20-1,TRBJ1-2,SASAGVNYGYT
TRBV6-1,TRBJ2-1,ASSEEPSTFLISYNEQF
TRBV7-2,TRBJ1-6,ASSLARYSPLH
TRBV6-5,TRBJ2-5,ASRKGEGEAETQY
TRBV4-1,TRBJ2-5,ASSQDVGRGGETQY
TRBV28,TRBJ1-2,ATSFQGNGYT
TRBV3-1/TRBV3-2,TRBJ2-4,ASSRGTAKNIQY